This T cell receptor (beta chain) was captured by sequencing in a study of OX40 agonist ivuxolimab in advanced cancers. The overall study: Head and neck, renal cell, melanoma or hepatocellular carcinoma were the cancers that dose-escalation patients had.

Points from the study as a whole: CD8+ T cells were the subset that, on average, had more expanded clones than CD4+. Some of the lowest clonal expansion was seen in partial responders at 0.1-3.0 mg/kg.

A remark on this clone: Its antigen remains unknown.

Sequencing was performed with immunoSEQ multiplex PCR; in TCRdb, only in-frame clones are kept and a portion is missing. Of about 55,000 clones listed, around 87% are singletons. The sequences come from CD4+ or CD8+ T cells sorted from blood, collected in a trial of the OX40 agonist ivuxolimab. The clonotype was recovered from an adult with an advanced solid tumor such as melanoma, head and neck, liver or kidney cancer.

The CDR3 region has the DNA TGTGCCAGCAGCCAGGGACAGGGATACAATGAGCAGTTCTTC. Translated, it gives CASSQGQGYNEQFF. V usage is TRBV7-9 and J usage is TRBJ2-1; 9 nucleotides agree with TRBD1. Germline trimming cut 5 bases from V and 4 bases from J; bases unmatched to any gene: 3. There are 14 residues in the CDR3. Germline V lookup: CDR1 SEHNR, CDR2 FQNEAQ (reference sequence).